Following are 9 T cell receptor beta chains from one sample sequenced in a study of T cell responses to AZD1222 COVID-19 vaccine. Sequenced by immunoSEQ multiplex PCR; TCRdb stores in-frame clones only, minus some. The sample yields some 150,000 clones, 88% seen once. The sample in question was peripheral blood, obtained 28 days after the second AZD1222 dose. These receptors were taken from an adult who received the AZD1222 COVID-19 vaccine.

The chain couples TRBV18 to TRBJ1-6; 7 positions agree with TRBD1. V lost 1 base to trimming and J lost 9 bases; unmatched junction nucleotides: 3. The CDR3 covers 14 residues. From germline, CDR1 is KGHSH and CDR2 LQKENI. CDR3 residues: CASSPRNRGSPLHF. The CDR3 bases are TGTGCCAGCTCACCACGGAACAGGGGTTCACCCCTCCACTTT.

The chain employs TRBV3-1 (or the pseudogene TRBV3-2) and TRBJ1-1; D is undetermined. Germline values: CDR1 LGHDT, CDR2 YNNKEL (reference sequence). V was cut by 1 base and J by 2 bases, with 11 bases left in between. This CDR3 is built from 15 residues. The CDR3 sequence: CASSQGSMVNTEAFF. CDR3 nucleotides: TGTGCCAGCAGCCAAGGCTCGATGGTAAACACTGAAGCTTTCTTT.

The J gene is TRBJ2-3, the V gene TRBV5-1, with a tentative D call TRBD1 (6 bases). The CDR3 contains 16 residues. The ends were cut back, 5 bases at V and 2 bases at J, with 18 bases in the middle. Germline CDR1 is SGHRS and CDR2 is YFSETQ. The CDR3, as DNA: TGCGCCAGCAGGCGCGACGGACAGCTAGCCACAGATACGCAGTATTTT. It encodes CASRRDGQLATDTQYF.

This clone was observed a few times. The V call is TRBV6-4, the J call TRBJ2-1; perhaps TRBD2 as D (5 bases). Germline-derived CDR1 and CDR2 are MRHNA and SNTAGT. This CDR3 contains 14 residues. Trimming took 2 bases from V and 5 from J, leaving 10 bases between them. The CDR3 protein is CASSDIGGDNEQFF. As DNA, the CDR3 is TGTGCCAGCAGTGACATCGGAGGTGACAATGAGCAGTTCTTC.

J is TRBJ2-1 and V is TRBV6-2 or TRBV6-3, with D perhaps matching TRBD2 (5 bases). CDR1 and CDR2 from the germline V gene are MNHEY and SVGEGT. This CDR3 is built from 16 residues. With 2 bases removed from V and 2 bases from J, the gap between germline ends came to 13 bases. CDR3 DNA: TGTGCCAGCAGTTACGGAATGGAGGATACCTACAATGAGCAGTTCTTC. Translating gives CASSYGMEDTYNEQFF.

The rearrangement uses TRBV5-6 and TRBJ1-5; possible D gene TRBD1, 6 bases. The CDR3 runs to 15 residues. The ends were cut back, 5 bases at V and 5 bases at J, with 17 bases in the middle. The germline V gene encodes CDR1 SGHDT and CDR2 YYEEEE. CDR3 nucleotides: TGTGCCAGCAGAACCTACAGGGAAACGGATCAGCCCCAGCATTTT. Amino acid sequence: CASRTYRETDQPQHF.

The chain is built from TRBV6-6 and TRBJ2-7; D unresolved. This CDR3 is built from 11 residues. Trimming removed 5 bases at V and 4 bases at J, with 6 bases between. Germline CDR1 reads MNHNY; CDR2 reads SVGAGI (reference sequence). In nucleotides, the CDR3 is TGTGCCAGCAGTCCGTATTACGAGCAGTACTTC. This translates into CASSPYYEQYF.

J is TRBJ1-2 and V is TRBV6-2 or TRBV6-3, with D uncertain. V lost 6 bases to trimming and J lost 2 bases, with 10 bases between them. Germline CDR1 is MNHEY and CDR2 is SVGEGT. This CDR3 region has 13 residues. In nucleotides, the CDR3 is TGTGCCAGCAGCCCATCGAGGAACTATGGCTACACCTTC. Translated, it gives CASSPSRNYGYTF.

The rearrangement links TRBV7-9 to TRBJ1-1; D gene ambiguous. The V and J ends lost 5 bases and 8 bases respectively, with 9 bases between them. The CDR3 is made up of 11 amino acids. The germline gives CDR1 SEHNR, CDR2 FQNEAQ (reference sequence). The CDR3, as DNA: TGTGCCAGCAGCAATCTCCCGGAAGCTTTCTTT. Its translation is CASSNLPEAFF.